A selection of T cell receptor beta chains follows, all from one sample in a study of T-cell reconstitution after alpha-beta-depleted transplantation in children. From the PCR reads, TCRdb called clonotypes with MiXCR, one entry per CDR3 protein. The repertoire consists of some 290,000 distinct CDR3 sequences, with more than 20% occurring once and the leading ten covering roughly 11%. The sample consisted of PBMCs, mostly from graft donor cells, taken 180 days after TCRalphabeta/CD19-depleted stem cell transplant. The receptors were gathered from a male patient under 18 who had a stem cell transplant for acute lymphoblastic leukemia, so the T cells may come from the graft donor. Each CDR3 is given with its conserved first and last residue. D genes are given only for firm matches. Size values are once, few and many counts, or a class for expanded clones, and some rows have none.

clone size: many
V gene: TRBV5-1
J gene: TRBJ2-7
D gene: TRBD2
CDR3 DNA: TGCGCCAGCAGCTTGATAGCGGGGAGCTCCTACGAGCAGTACTTC
CDR3 protein: CASSLIAGSSYEQYF

clone size: many
V gene: TRBV5-6
J gene: TRBJ2-1
D gene: -
CDR3 DNA: TGTGCCAGCAGCTTGGCCGTGCGAGGTGAGCAGTTCTTC
CDR3 protein: CASSLAVRGEQFF

clone size: many
V gene: TRBV5-1
J gene: TRBJ2-3
D gene: TRBD2
CDR3 DNA: TGCGCCAGCAGCAAGGGACTAGCGACCACAGATACGCAGTATTTT
CDR3 protein: CASSKGLATTDTQYF

clone size: few
V gene: TRBV7-3
J gene: TRBJ2-2
D gene: TRBD2
CDR3 DNA: TGTGCCAGCAGCTTCAGACTAGCGGGAGACACCGGGGAGCTGTTTTTT
CDR3 protein: CASSFRLAGDTGELFF

clone size: few
V gene: TRBV9
J gene: TRBJ1-1
D gene: TRBD1
CDR3 DNA: TGTGCCAGCAGCGTAGCGGACAGGGGGCTCACTGAAGCTTTCTTT
CDR3 protein: CASSVADRGLTEAFF

clone size: -
V gene: TRBV5-4
J gene: TRBJ2-2
D gene: -
CDR3 DNA: TGTGCCAGCAGCTTGATGGGTACCACCGGGGAGCTGTTTTTT
CDR3 protein: CASSLMGTTGELFF

clone size: few
V gene: TRBV5-1
J gene: TRBJ1-2
D gene: -
CDR3 DNA: TGCGCCAGCAGCTGGGACATGAACTATGGCTACACCTTC
CDR3 protein: CASSWDMNYGYTF

clone size: few
V gene: TRBV7-6
J gene: TRBJ1-1
D gene: TRBD1
CDR3 DNA: TGTGCCAGCAGCTTAGCACAGGGGGCTAGGGCTGAAGCTTTCTTT
CDR3 protein: CASSLAQGARAEAFF

clone size: few
V gene: TRBV20-1
J gene: TRBJ1-4
D gene: TRBD1
CDR3 DNA: TGCAGTGCTCTACGGGGGACAGGGAGGCTTAATGAAAAACTGTTTTTT
CDR3 protein: CSALRGTGRLNEKLFF

clone size: few
V gene: TRBV4-1
J gene: TRBJ2-5
D gene: TRBD1
CDR3 DNA: TGCGCCAGCAGCCGAGGACAGGGGTATTGGGACCAAGAGACCCAGTACTTC
CDR3 protein: CASSRGQGYWDQETQYF

clone size: -
V gene: TRBV6-5
J gene: TRBJ2-1
D gene: TRBD2
CDR3 DNA: TGTGCCAGCAGTTACTCCACCGGACTAGCGGCAAACAATGAGCAGTTCTTC
CDR3 protein: CASSYSTGLAANNEQFF

clone size: -
V gene: TRBV9
J gene: TRBJ2-7
D gene: -
CDR3 DNA: TGTGCCAGCAGCGCCACCGGGACGCGGCTCGGGGAGCAGTACTTC
CDR3 protein: CASSATGTRLGEQYF

clone size: -
V gene: TRBV7-8
J gene: TRBJ2-2
D gene: -
CDR3 DNA: TGTGCCAGCAGCTTCGGGCTAGCGCCCTACACCGGGGAGCTGTTTTTT
CDR3 protein: CASSFGLAPYTGELFF

clone size: many
V gene: TRBV5-1
J gene: TRBJ1-4
D gene: -
CDR3 DNA: TGCGCCAGCAGCTTCGGGGCGGCTAATGAAAAACTGTTTTTT
CDR3 protein: CASSFGAANEKLFF

clone size: few
V gene: TRBV24-1
J gene: TRBJ2-2
D gene: TRBD1
CDR3 DNA: TGTGCCACCAGTGACTGGGACAGGGGCTCCGGGGAGCTGTTTTTT
CDR3 protein: CATSDWDRGSGELFF

clone size: few
V gene: TRBV2
J gene: TRBJ2-1
D gene: -
CDR3 DNA: TGTGCCAGCAGTGAAGCGGGAGGCTCCTACAATGAGCAGTTCTTC
CDR3 protein: CASSEAGGSYNEQFF

clone size: -
V gene: TRBV7-2
J gene: TRBJ2-5
D gene: -
CDR3 DNA: TGTGCCAGCAGCCTAATCTGGGAGACCCAGTACTTC
CDR3 protein: CASSLIWETQYF

clone size: -
V gene: TRBV4-1
J gene: TRBJ2-5
D gene: TRBD2
CDR3 DNA: TGCGCCAGCAGCCCAGGACTAGCGGGAGGACAAGAGACCCAGTACTTC
CDR3 protein: CASSPGLAGGQETQYF

clone size: once
V gene: TRBV27
J gene: TRBJ2-7
D gene: -
CDR3 DNA: TGTGCCAGCAGTCCCCGCCCTGACAGTCCCTACGAGCAGTACTTC
CDR3 protein: CASSPRPDSPYEQYF

clone size: -
V gene: TRBV5-1
J gene: TRBJ2-7
D gene: -
CDR3 DNA: TGCGCCAGCAGCCCTCTGGGGCTCGCCTACGAGCAGTACTTC
CDR3 protein: CASSPLGLAYEQYF

clone size: -
V gene: TRBV27
J gene: TRBJ2-2
D gene: -
CDR3 DNA: TGTGCCAGCAGTTTCCGCACCCACGGGGAGCTGTTTTTT
CDR3 protein: CASSFRTHGELFF

clone size: -
V gene: TRBV27
J gene: TRBJ2-7
D gene: -
CDR3 DNA: TGTGCCAGCAGTTCTTTCGGGAGTAGCTACGAGCAGTACTTC
CDR3 protein: CASSSFGSSYEQYF

clone size: few
V gene: TRBV14
J gene: TRBJ1-3
D gene: -
CDR3 DNA: TGTGCCAGCAGCCAAGTAACAAGTCGAAACACCATATATTTT
CDR3 protein: CASSQVTSRNTIYF

clone size: -
V gene: TRBV5-1
J gene: TRBJ1-2
D gene: TRBD1
CDR3 DNA: TGCGCCAGCAGCCTTCAAGCGGGACAGGGCATCGGTGGCTACACCTTC
CDR3 protein: CASSLQAGQGIGGYTF

clone size: few
V gene: TRBV7-9
J gene: TRBJ2-3
D gene: -
CDR3 DNA: TGTGCCAGCAGCTTAAGTCACGGCACAGATACGCAGTATTTT
CDR3 protein: CASSLSHGTDTQYF

clone size: -
V gene: TRBV20-1
J gene: TRBJ2-3
D gene: TRBD2
CDR3 DNA: TGCAGTGCTGGTAGCGGGACGGCAGATACGCAGTATTTT
CDR3 protein: CSAGSGTADTQYF